This T cell receptor (beta chain) emerged from a study of response to subunit inactivated influenza vaccine. TCRdb redid the calling of the RT-PCR reads with MiXCR, one entry per CDR3 protein. The table records over 150,000 distinct CDR3 sequences, roughly 10% of them present only once. Study results and caveats: The authors put forward the suggestion that each seasonal influenza vaccination may bring in only a limited number of new T cells.

Of note for this clonotype: Its antigen is currently unknown.

Per germline, CDR1 DFQATT and CDR2 SNEGSKA (reference sequence). The length of the CDR3 is 12 residues. With 4 bases removed from V and 5 bases from J, the gap between germline ends came to 11 bases. Sample: non-naive T cells sorted from PBMCs, taken about 6 weeks after vaccination. The sequence derives from a man between 45 and 60 years old who received an inactivated influenza vaccine. The genes are TRBV20-1 and TRBJ1-2; weak D call: TRBD1 (5 bases). CDR3 in amino acids: CSAMNRLYGYTF. The CDR3 region has the DNA TGCAGTGCTATGAACAGGCTTTATGGCTACACCTTC.